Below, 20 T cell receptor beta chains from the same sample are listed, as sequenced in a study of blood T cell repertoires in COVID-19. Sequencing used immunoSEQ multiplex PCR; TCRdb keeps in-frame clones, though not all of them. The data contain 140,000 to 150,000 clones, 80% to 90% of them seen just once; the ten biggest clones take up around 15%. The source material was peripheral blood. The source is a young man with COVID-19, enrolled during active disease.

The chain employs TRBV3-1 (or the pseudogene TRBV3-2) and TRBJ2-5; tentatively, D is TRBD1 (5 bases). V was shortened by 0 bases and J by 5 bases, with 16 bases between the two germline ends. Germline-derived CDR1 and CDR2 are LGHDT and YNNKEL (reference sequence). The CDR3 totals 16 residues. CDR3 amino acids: CASSQEGAGLAETQYF. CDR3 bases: TGTGCCAGCAGCCAAGAAGGGGCAGGGCTTGCGGAGACCCAGTACTTC.

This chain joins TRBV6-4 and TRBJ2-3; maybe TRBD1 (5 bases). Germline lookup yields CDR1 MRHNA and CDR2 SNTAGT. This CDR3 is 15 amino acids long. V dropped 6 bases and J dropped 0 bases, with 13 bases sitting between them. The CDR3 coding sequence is TGTGCCAGCAGGGAAGGGGATAGGAGCACAGATACGCAGTATTTT. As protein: CASREGDRSTDTQYF.

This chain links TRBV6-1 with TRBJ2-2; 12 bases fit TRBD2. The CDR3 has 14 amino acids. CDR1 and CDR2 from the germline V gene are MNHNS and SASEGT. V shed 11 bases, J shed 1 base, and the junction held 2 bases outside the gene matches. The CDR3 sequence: CAVGLAGNTGELFF. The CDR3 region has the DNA TGTGCCGTGGGACTAGCGGGGAACACCGGGGAGCTGTTTTTT.

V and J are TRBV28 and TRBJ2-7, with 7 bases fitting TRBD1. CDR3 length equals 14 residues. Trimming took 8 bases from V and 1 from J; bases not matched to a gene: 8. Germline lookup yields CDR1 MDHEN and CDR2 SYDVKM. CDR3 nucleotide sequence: TGTGCCAGCTCGTTACAGGGGCCTTCCTACGAGCAGTACTTC. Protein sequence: CASSLQGPSYEQYF.

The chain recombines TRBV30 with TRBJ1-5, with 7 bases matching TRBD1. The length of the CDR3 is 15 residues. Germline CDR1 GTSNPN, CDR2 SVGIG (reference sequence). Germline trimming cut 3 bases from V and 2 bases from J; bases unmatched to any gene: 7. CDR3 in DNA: TGTGCCTGGAGCCTCGGAGGGGGCGGCAATCAGCCCCAGCATTTT. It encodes CAWSLGGGGNQPQHF.

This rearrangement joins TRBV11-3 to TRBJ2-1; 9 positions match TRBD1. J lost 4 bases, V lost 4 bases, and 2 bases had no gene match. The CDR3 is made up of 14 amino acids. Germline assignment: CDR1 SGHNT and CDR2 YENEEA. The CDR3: CASSSGQGYNEQFF. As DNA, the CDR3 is TGTGCCAGCAGCTCAGGACAGGGGTACAATGAGCAGTTCTTC.

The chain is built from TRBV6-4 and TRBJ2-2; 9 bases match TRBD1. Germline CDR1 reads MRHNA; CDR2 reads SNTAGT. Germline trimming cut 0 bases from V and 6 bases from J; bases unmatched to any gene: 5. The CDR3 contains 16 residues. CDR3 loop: CASSDSGQGSPGELFF. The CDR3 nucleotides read TGTGCCAGCAGTGACTCTGGACAGGGGTCGCCCGGGGAGCTGTTTTTT.

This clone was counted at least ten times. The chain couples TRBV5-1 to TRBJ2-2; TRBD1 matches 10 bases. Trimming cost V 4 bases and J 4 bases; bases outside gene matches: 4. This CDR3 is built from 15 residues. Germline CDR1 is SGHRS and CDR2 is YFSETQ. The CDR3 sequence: CASSPGTGVTGELFF. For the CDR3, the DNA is TGCGCCAGCAGCCCTGGGACAGGGGTCACCGGGGAGCTGTTTTTT.

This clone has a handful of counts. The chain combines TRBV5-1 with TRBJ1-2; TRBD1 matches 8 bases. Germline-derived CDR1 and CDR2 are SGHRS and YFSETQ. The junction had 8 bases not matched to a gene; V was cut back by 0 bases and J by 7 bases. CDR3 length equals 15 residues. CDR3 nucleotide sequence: TGCGCCAGCAGCTTGGCGGCAGGGGGCATCGCTGGCTACACCTTC. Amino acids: CASSLAAGGIAGYTF.

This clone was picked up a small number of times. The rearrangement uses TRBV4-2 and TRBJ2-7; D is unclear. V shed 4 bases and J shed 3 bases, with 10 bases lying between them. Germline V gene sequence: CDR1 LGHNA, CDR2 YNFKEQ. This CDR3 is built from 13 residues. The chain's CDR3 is CASSPTTDYEQYF. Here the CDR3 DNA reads TGTGCCAGCAGCCCTACTACGGACTACGAGCAGTACTTC.

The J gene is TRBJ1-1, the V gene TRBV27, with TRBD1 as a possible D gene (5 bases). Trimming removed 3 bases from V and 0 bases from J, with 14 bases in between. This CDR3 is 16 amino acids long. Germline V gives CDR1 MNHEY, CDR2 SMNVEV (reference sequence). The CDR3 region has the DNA TGTGCCAGCAGTTTTGGTGCGGGGGGGATGAACACTGAAGCTTTCTTT. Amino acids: CASSFGAGGMNTEAFF.

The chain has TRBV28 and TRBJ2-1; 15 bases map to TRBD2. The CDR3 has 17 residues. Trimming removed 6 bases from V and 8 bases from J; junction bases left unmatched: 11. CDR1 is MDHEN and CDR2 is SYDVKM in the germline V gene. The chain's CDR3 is CASSRGLAGGLGDEQFF. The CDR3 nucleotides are TGTGCCAGCAGCCGCGGACTAGCGGGAGGGTTGGGCGATGAGCAGTTCTTC.

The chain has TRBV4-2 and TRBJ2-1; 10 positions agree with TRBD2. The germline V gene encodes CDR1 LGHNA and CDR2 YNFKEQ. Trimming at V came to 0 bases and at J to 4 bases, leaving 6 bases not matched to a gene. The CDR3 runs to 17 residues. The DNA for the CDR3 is TGTGCCAGCAGCCAAGAGGGAGCAGCGGGAGGGTACAATGAGCAGTTCTTC. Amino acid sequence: CASSQEGAAGGYNEQFF.

For the CDR3, the DNA is TGTGCCAGCAGTTTTGGCCCCACCGGGGTTGGGACTGAAGCTTTCTTT. It codes for CASSFGPTGVGTEAFF. This chain uses TRBV28 with TRBJ1-1; D is unresolved. This CDR3 region has 16 residues. Trimming shortened V by 3 bases and J by 5 bases, and 19 bases separated the two germline ends. Germline-derived CDR1 and CDR2 are MDHEN and SYDVKM.

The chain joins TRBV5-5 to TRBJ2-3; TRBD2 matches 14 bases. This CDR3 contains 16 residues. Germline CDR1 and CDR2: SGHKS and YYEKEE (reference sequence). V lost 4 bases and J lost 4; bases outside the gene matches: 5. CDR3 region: CASSPQGLAGADTQYF. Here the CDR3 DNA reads TGTGCCAGCAGCCCACAGGGACTAGCGGGAGCAGATACGCAGTATTTT.

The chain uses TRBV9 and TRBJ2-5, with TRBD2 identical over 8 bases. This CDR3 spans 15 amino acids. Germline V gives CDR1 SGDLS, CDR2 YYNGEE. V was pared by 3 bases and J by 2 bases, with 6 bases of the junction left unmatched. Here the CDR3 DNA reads TGTGCCAGCAGCGAGGCGGGGGGCGGGCAAGAGACCCAGTACTTC. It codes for CASSEAGGGQETQYF.

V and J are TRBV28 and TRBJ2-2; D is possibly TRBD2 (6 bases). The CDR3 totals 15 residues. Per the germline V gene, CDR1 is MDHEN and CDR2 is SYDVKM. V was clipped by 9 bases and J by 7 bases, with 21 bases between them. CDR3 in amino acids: CASTTNRDGSGELFF. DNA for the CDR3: TGTGCCAGTACCACAAACCGGGACGGGAGCGGGGAGCTGTTTTTT.

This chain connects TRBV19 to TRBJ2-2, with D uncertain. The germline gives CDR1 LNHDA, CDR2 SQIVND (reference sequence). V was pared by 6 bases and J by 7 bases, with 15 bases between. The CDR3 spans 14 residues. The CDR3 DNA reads TGTGCCAGTAGGATAATCGGCGGAATCGGGGAGCTGTTTTTT. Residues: CASRIIGGIGELFF.

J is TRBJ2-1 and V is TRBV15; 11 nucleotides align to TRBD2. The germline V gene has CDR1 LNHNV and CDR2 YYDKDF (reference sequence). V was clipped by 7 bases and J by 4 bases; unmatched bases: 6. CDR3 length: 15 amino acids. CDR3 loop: CATTSSGRRYNEQFF. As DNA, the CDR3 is TGTGCCACCACCTCTAGCGGGAGGAGGTACAATGAGCAGTTCTTC.

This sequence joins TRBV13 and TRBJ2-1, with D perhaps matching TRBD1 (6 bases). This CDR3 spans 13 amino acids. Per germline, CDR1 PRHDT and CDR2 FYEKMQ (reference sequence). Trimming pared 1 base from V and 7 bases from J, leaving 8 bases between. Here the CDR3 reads CASSLERGNEQFF. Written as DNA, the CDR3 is TGTGCCAGCAGCTTAGAAAGGGGGAATGAGCAGTTCTTC.